This T cell receptor beta chain was identified in a study of blood T cell repertoires in COVID-19. On the study more broadly: Sites in the United States, Italy and Spain provided acute and convalescent COVID-19 samples. PBMCs, B-cell-depleted T cells, or T cells provided the cDNA or gDNA that made up the material.

Sequencing used immunoSEQ multiplex PCR; TCRdb keeps in-frame clones, though not all of them. The data contain fewer than 300,000 clones, roughly 85% of them seen just once; the ten biggest clones take up more than 10%. This CDR3 has 16 residues. Between the trimmed V and J ends, which lost 1 base and 2 bases, there was a span of 15 bases. Germline CDR1 MGHRA, CDR2 YSYEKL. The sequence came from a human donor in a cohort sampled during active COVID-19. The source material was peripheral blood. The gene calls are TRBV4-1 and TRBJ2-7; tentatively, D is TRBD2 (7 bases). CDR3 DNA sequence: TGCGCCAGCAGCCAAGCCATTGGGGGGGCCACCTACGAGCAGTACTTC. Its protein product is CASSQAIGGATYEQYF.